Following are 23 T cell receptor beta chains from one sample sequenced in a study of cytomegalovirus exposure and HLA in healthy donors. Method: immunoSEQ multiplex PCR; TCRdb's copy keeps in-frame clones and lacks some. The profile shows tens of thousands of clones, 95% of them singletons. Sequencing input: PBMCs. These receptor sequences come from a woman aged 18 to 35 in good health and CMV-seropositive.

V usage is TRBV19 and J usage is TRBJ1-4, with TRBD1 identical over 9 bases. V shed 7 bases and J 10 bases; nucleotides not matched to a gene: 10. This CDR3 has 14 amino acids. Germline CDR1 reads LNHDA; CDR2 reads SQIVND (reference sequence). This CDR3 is CASTRTGDRRKLFF. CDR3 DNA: TGTGCCAGTACAAGGACAGGGGATCGGCGAAAACTGTTTTTT.

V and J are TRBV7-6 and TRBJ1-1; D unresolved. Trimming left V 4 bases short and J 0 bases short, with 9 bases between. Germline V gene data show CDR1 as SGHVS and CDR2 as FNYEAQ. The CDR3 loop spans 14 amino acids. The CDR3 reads CASSSGAVNTEAFF. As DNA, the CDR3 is TGTGCCAGCAGCTCCGGCGCGGTGAACACTGAAGCTTTCTTT.

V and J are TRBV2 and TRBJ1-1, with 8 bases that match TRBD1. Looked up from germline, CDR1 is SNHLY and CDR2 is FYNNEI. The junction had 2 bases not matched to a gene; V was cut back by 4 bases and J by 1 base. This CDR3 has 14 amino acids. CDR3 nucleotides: TGTGCCAGCAGTGTCGACAGGGGGAACACTGAAGCTTTCTTT. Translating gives CASSVDRGNTEAFF.

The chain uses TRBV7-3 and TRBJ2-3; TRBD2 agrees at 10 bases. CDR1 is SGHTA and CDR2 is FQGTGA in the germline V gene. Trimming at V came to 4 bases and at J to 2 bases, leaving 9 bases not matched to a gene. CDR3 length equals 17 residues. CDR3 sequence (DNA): TGTGCCAGCAGCTACGGACTAGCGGCCGGAAACACAGATACGCAGTATTTT. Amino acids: CASSYGLAAGNTDTQYF.

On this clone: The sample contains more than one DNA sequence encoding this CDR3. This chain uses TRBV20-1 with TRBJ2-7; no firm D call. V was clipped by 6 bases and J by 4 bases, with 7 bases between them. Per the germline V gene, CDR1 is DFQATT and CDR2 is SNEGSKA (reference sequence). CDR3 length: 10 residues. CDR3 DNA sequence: TGCAGTGCGTCTAGATACGAGCAGTACTTC. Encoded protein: CSASRYEQYF.

CDR3 loop: CASRSHRGGYYGYTF. CDR3 DNA sequence: TGTGCCAGTAGGTCCCACAGGGGAGGTTACTATGGCTACACCTTC. V is TRBV19 and J is TRBJ1-2; TRBD1 matches 7 bases. This CDR3 spans 15 amino acids. V lost 6 bases, J lost 3 bases, and 10 bases stayed unmatched. CDR1 and CDR2 (germline): LNHDA, SQIVND (reference sequence).

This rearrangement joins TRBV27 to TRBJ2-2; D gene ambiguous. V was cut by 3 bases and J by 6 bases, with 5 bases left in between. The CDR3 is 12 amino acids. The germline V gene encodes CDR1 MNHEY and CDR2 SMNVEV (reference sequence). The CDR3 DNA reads TGTGCCAGCAGTTTCGGTCCCGGGGAGCTGTTTTTT. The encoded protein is CASSFGPGELFF.

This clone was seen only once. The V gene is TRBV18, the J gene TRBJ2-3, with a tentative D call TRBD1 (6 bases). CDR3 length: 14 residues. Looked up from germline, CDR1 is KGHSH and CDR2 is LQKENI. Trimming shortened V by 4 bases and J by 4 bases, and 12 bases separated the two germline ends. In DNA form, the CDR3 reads TGTGCCAGCTCACGGACAGATAAACCAGATACGCAGTATTTT. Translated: CASSRTDKPDTQYF.

The DNA for the CDR3 is TGTGCCAGCAGTGAAGCGCGCGGGAGTGTAAATGAGCAGTTCTTC. Translation: CASSEARGSVNEQFF. The V gene is TRBV6-1, the J gene TRBJ2-1; the match to TRBD2 covers 7 bases. Unmatched junction bases numbered 6, after V lost 0 bases and J lost 7 bases. Germline-derived CDR1 and CDR2 are MNHNS and SASEGT. CDR3 length equals 15 residues.

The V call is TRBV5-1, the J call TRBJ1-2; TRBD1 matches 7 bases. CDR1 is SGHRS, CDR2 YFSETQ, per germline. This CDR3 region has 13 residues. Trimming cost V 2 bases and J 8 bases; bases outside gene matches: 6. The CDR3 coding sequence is TGCGCCAGCAGCTTAAGGCAGGGGGACGGCTACACCTTC. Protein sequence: CASSLRQGDGYTF.

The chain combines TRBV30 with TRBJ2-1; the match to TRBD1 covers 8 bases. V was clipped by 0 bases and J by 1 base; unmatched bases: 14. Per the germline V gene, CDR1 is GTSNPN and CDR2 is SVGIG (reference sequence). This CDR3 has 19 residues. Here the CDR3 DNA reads TGTGCCTGGAGTGTATATGGTTCCGGGACAGGCAATTCCTACAATGAGCAGTTCTTC. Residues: CAWSVYGSGTGNSYNEQFF.

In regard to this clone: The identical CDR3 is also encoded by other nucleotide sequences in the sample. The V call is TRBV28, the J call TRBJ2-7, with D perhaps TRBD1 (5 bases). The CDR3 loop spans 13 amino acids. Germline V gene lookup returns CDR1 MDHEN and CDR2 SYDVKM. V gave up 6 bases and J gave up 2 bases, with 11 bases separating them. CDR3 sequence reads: CASSLTETYEQYF. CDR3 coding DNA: TGTGCCAGCAGCCTGACAGAAACCTACGAGCAGTACTTC.

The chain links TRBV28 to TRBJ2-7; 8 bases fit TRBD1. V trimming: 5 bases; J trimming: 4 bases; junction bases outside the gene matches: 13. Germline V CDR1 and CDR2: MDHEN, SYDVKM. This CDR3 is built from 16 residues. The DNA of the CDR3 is TGTGCCAGCAGTCCCCTAGCCGGACAGGGACGGTACGAGCAGTACTTC. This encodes CASSPLAGQGRYEQYF.

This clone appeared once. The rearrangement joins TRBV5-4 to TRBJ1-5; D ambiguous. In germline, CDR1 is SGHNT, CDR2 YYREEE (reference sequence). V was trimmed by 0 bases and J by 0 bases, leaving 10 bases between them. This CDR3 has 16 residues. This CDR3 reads CASSLEQPNSNQPQHF. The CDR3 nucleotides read TGTGCCAGCAGCTTGGAACAGCCCAATAGCAATCAGCCCCAGCATTTT.

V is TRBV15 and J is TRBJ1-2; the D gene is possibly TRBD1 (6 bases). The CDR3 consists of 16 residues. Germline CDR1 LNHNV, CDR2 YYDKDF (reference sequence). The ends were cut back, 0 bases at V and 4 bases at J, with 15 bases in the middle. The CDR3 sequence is CATSRDRGGSSYGYTF. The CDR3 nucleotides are TGTGCCACCAGCAGAGACAGGGGCGGGTCGAGCTATGGCTACACCTTC.

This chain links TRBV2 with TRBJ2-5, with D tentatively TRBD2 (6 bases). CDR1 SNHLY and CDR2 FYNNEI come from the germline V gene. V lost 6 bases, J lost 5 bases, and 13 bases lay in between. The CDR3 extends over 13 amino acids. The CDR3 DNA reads TGTGCCAGCAGGGCTTGGGCGGGGGAGACCCAGTACTTC. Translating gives CASRAWAGETQYF.

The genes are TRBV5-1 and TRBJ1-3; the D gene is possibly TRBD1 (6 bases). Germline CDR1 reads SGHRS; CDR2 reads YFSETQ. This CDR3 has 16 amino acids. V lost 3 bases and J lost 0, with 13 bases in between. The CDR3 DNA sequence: TGCGCCAGCAGCTGGATGGGACAAGCCTCTGGAAACACCATATATTTT. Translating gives CASSWMGQASGNTIYF. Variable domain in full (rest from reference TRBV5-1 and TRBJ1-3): KAGVTQTPRYLIKTRGQQVTLSCSPISGHRSVSWYQQTPGQGLQFLFEYFSETQRNKGNFPGRFSGRQFSNSRSEMNVSTLELGDSALYLCASSWMGQASGNTIYFGEGSWLTVV.

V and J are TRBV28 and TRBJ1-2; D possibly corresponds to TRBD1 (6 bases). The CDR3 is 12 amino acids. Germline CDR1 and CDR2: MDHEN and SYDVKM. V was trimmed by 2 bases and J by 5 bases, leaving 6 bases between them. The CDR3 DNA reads TGTGCCAGCAGTTTACAGGGGTATGGCTACACCTTC. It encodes CASSLQGYGYTF.

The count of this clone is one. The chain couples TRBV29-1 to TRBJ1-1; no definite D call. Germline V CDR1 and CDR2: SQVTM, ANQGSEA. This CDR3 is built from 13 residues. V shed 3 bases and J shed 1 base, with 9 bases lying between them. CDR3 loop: CSVERRSNTEAFF. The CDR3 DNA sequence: TGCAGCGTTGAGAGGAGGTCGAACACTGAAGCTTTCTTT.

The CDR3 DNA reads as TGTGCCAGCAGTCCCCAGGGGGCGGGTGGGGCCAACGTCCTGACTTTC. Translated: CASSPQGAGGANVLTF. The chain combines TRBV28 with TRBJ2-6; 8 bases are shared with TRBD1. Trimming cost V 5 bases and J 3 bases; bases outside gene matches: 6. There are 16 residues in the CDR3. CDR1 is MDHEN and CDR2 is SYDVKM in the germline V gene.

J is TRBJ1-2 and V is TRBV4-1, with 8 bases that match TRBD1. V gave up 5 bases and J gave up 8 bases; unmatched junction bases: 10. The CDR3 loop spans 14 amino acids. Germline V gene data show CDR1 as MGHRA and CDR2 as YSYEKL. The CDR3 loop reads CASSFGQGEVGYTF. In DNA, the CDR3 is TGCGCCAGCAGCTTTGGACAGGGTGAGGTGGGCTACACCTTC.

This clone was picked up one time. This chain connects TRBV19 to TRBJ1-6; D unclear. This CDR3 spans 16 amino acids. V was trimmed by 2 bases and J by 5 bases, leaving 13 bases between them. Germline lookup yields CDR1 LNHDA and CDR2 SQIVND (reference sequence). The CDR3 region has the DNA TGTGCCAGTAGTATATCCCCAGCGACCAATAATTCACCCCTCCACTTT. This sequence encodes CASSISPATNNSPLHF.

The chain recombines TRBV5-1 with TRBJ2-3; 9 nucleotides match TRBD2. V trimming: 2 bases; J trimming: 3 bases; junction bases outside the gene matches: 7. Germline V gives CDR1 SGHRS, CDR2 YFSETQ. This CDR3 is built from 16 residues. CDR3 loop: CASSFSLAGATDTQYF. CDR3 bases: TGCGCCAGCAGCTTTTCCTTAGCGGGGGCTACAGATACGCAGTATTTT.